This TCR beta chain was identified during a study of graft-versus-host responses after intestinal transplantation. The protocol was immunoSEQ multiplex PCR, while the TCRdb copy is restricted to in-frame clones and leaves out a portion. Among about 130,000 clones listed, approximately 90% were seen once. Remarks on this clone: The antigen is undetermined.

Whole-study results and caveats: In recipient marrow, GvH clones were found, and some appeared first in ileum or blood. Within the allografts of patients who had graft-donor T cell macrochimerism, graft-versus-host to host-versus-graft clonal ratios were high. There was an association between peak levels of circulating GvH clones and early post-transplant HvG declines.

The length of the CDR3 is 15 residues. V gave up 0 bases and J gave up 3 bases; unmatched junction bases: 3. The germline V gene encodes CDR1 SGDLS and CDR2 YYNGEE. The chain uses TRBV9 and TRBJ2-7; 10 nucleotides agree with TRBD1. Source: unstimulated CD4+ T cells sorted from spleen or lymph node cells, taken before intestinal transplant. This TCR came from a human donor who received an intestinal transplant. CDR3 bases: TGTGCCAGCAGCGTAGGGACAGGGGGTAACTACGAGCAGTACTTC. It yields the protein CASSVGTGGNYEQYF. Full variable domain (missing parts from reference TRBV9 and TRBJ2-7): DSGVTQTPKHLITATGQRVTLRCSPRSGDLSVYWYQQSLDQGLQFLIQYYNGEERAKGNILERFSAQQFPDLHSELNLSSLELGDSALYFCASSVGTGGNYEQYFGPGTRLTVT.